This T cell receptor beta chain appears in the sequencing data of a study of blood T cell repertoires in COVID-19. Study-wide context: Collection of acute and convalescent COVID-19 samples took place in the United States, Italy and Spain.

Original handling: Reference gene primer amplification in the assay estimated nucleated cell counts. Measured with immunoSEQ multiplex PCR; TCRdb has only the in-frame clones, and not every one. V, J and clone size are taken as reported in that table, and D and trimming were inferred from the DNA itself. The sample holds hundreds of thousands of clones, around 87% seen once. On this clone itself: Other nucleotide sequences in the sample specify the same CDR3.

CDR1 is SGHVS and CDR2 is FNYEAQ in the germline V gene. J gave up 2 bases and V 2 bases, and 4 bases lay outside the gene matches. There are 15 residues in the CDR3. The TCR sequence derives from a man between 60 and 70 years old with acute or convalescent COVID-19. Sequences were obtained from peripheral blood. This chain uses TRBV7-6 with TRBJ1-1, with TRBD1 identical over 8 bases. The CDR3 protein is CASSLRGTGNTEAFF. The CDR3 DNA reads TGTGCCAGCAGCTTAAGGGGGACAGGAAACACTGAAGCTTTCTTT.